What follows are 5 T cell receptor beta chains derived from one specimen sequenced in a study of glioma-infiltrating T cells after dendritic cell vaccination. This table comes from immunoSEQ multiplex PCR, and its TCRdb copy is limited to in-frame clones, with some not included. This repertoire shows under 4,000 clones, almost 80% found once; its top ten account for roughly 4.4%. Sequences were derived from tumor tissue, sampled before dendritic cell vaccination. The source of these receptors is a human donor with glioblastoma.

This clone was seen only a few times. The V gene is TRBV14, the J gene TRBJ1-6; D is unresolved. This CDR3 is built from 12 residues. V lost 2 bases and J 10 bases, leaving 6 bases between the germline ends. Germline V gene data show CDR1 as SGHDN and CDR2 as FVKESK. The CDR3 nucleotides read TGTGCCAGCAGCCAAAGAGGGTCACCCCTCCACTTT. It yields the protein CASSQRGSPLHF. The entire variable domain, with the rest obtained from reference TRBV14 and TRBJ1-6, is as follows: EAGVTQFPSHSVIEKGQTVTLRCDPISGHDNLYWYRRVMGKEIKFLLHFVKESKQDESGMPNNRFLAERTGGTYSTLKVQPAELEDSGVYFCASSQRGSPLHFGNGTRLTVT.

The gene calls are TRBV6-6 and TRBJ2-7, with D possibly matching TRBD2 (6 bases). Looked up from germline, CDR1 is MNHNY and CDR2 is SVGAGI (reference sequence). The CDR3 has 16 amino acids. Trimming cost V 6 bases and J 2 bases, with 20 bases left between them. The CDR3 sequence is CASSPRGKVRPYEQYF. CDR3 nucleotide sequence: TGTGCCAGCAGCCCACGGGGGAAGGTGAGGCCCTACGAGCAGTACTTC.

The V call is TRBV4-2, the J call TRBJ1-4; no clear D. V was cut by 4 bases and J by 6 bases, with 12 bases left in between. The CDR3 has 14 amino acids. Germline assignment: CDR1 LGHNA and CDR2 YNFKEQ. Written as DNA, the CDR3 is TGTGCCAGCAGCCCCCCCGGGTCCGATGAAAAACTGTTTTTT. Amino acid sequence: CASSPPGSDEKLFF.

The chain is built from TRBV2 and TRBJ1-4; TRBD1 agrees at 10 bases. Germline CDR1 SNHLY, CDR2 FYNNEI. The CDR3 has 15 amino acids. V was clipped by 6 bases and J by 4 bases; unmatched bases: 5. The CDR3 is CASRDRGFLNEKLFF. In nucleotides, the CDR3 is TGTGCCAGCAGGGACAGGGGGTTCCTTAATGAAAAACTGTTTTTT.

The rearrangement uses TRBV7-2 and TRBJ1-5; the match to TRBD1 covers 7 bases. The CDR3 covers 16 residues. With 5 bases clipped from V and 0 bases from J, the junction kept 7 bases outside the gene matches. Germline assignment: CDR1 SGHTA and CDR2 FQGNSA. The CDR3 protein is CASSPQTGHSNQPQHF. Here the CDR3 DNA reads TGTGCCAGCAGCCCCCAGACAGGGCATAGCAATCAGCCCCAGCATTTT.